The 18 T cell receptor beta chains below all came from one sample that was sequenced in a study of graft-versus-host responses after intestinal transplantation. Which antigens these TCRs recognize remains unknown. Method: immunoSEQ multiplex PCR; TCRdb's copy keeps in-frame clones and lacks some. The sample has over 65,000 clones, around 93% seen once. The sequencing here drew on unstimulated CD8+ T cells sorted from spleen or lymph node cells, taken before transplant. These receptors all stem from a human donor who was the organ donor for an intestinal transplant.

This clone was seen once. This chain uses TRBV11-2 with TRBJ2-1; D uncertain. Germline V gene lookup returns CDR1 SGHAT and CDR2 FQNNGV. Between the trimmed V and J ends, which lost 5 bases and 4 bases, there was a span of 15 bases. This CDR3 comprises 15 residues. The CDR3, as DNA: TGTGCCAGCAGCCACCATGACCCCTGGTACAATGAGCAGTTCTTC. It encodes CASSHHDPWYNEQFF.

This clone showed up just once. The chain links TRBV27 to TRBJ2-5, with 11 bases aligning to TRBD2. The J call may be mistaken, given a closer DNA end match to TRBJ2-7. CDR3 length: 15 residues. Germline lookup yields CDR1 MNHEY and CDR2 SMNVEV (reference sequence). This chain's CDR3 is CASSLAGLAEYEQYF. The CDR3 DNA follows: TGTGCCAGCAGTCTCGCGGGACTAGCGGAATACGAGCAGTACTTC.

The chain carries TRBV2 and TRBJ1-5; D perhaps matches TRBD1 (5 bases). V gave up 7 bases and J gave up 0 bases, with 13 bases separating them. The CDR3 is 15 amino acids. Germline values: CDR1 SNHLY, CDR2 FYNNEI. CDR3 sequence (DNA): TGTGCCAGCATGGGGACGTCCCATAGCAATCAGCCCCAGCATTTT. Translation gives CASMGTSHSNQPQHF.

The chain has TRBV29-1 and TRBJ1-4, with 7 bases that match TRBD1. This CDR3 contains 15 residues. V was clipped by 7 bases and J by 3 bases; unmatched bases: 11. Germline CDR1 is SQVTM and CDR2 is ANQGSEA. CDR3 loop: CSGRGPLSPNEKLFF. As DNA, the CDR3 is TGCAGCGGAAGGGGGCCACTGTCCCCTAATGAAAAACTGTTTTTT.

The V and J genes are TRBV21-1 and TRBJ1-5. TRBV21-1 is a pseudogene segment. CDR3 length: 17 amino acids. CDR3: CASSSRLRLLLGKPQHF. Here the CDR3 DNA reads TGTGCCAGCAGCTCCCGCTTGAGACTGTTACTAGGGAAGCCCCAGCATTTT.

The genes are TRBV6-1 and TRBJ1-2; D is possibly TRBD1 (6 bases). V was shortened by 6 bases and J by 4 bases, with 15 bases between the two germline ends. Germline CDR1 and CDR2: MNHNS and SASEGT. The CDR3 totals 14 residues. As DNA, the CDR3 is TGTGCCAGCAGGGCCCGGGGGGGCGGCTATGGCTACACCTTC. As protein: CASRARGGGYGYTF.

The V and J genes are TRBV6-5 and TRBJ2-7; TRBD2 aligns across 7 bases. The V gene end was trimmed by 8 bases and the J gene end by 3 bases; junction bases not matched to a gene: 7. The CDR3 runs to 13 residues. Germline CDR1 reads MNHEY; CDR2 reads SVGAGI. CDR3 coding DNA: TGTGCCAGCGGCCCTGGGGGGGGCTACGAGCAGTACTTC. Residues: CASGPGGGYEQYF.

The V gene is TRBV27, the J gene TRBJ2-1, with 12 bases fitting TRBD2. This CDR3 region has 15 residues. The V segment lost 6 bases and the J segment 4 bases; nucleotides outside the gene matches: 4. CDR1 and CDR2 (germline): MNHEY, SMNVEV (reference sequence). The CDR3 DNA follows: TGTGCCAGCAGGCCGACTAGCGGGAGATACAATGAGCAGTTCTTC. Translated, it gives CASRPTSGRYNEQFF.

The rearrangement uses TRBV30 and TRBJ1-4; tentative D call: TRBD1 (5 bases). Germline CDR1 is GTSNPN and CDR2 is SVGIG (reference sequence). This CDR3 has 16 residues. V was shortened by 3 bases and J by 0 bases, with 14 bases between the two germline ends. CDR3 region: CAWRDGTGATNEKLFF. CDR3 nucleotides: TGTGCCTGGAGGGATGGGACCGGTGCAACTAATGAAAAACTGTTTTTT. Using reference TRBV30 and TRBJ1-4 for the parts outside the CDR3, the full variable domain is SQTIHQWPATLVQPVGSPLSLECTVEGTSNPNLYWYRQAAGRGLQLLFYSVGIGQISSEVPQNLSASRPQDRQFILSSKKLLLSDSGFYLCAWRDGTGATNEKLFFGSGTQLSVL.

The genes are TRBV29-1 and TRBJ2-7; D gene ambiguous. The CDR3 sequence is 12 residues long. Trimming cost V 1 base and J 6 bases, with 10 bases left between them. Germline V gene lookup returns CDR1 SQVTM and CDR2 ANQGSEA. CDR3 amino acids: CSVEVGRFEQYF. The CDR3 DNA sequence: TGCAGCGTTGAAGTTGGACGGTTCGAGCAGTACTTC.

This clone was observed once. The chain employs TRBV7-9 and TRBJ2-7; TRBD2 agrees at 8 bases. The CDR3 loop spans 18 amino acids. Trimming cost V 5 bases and J 1 base; bases outside gene matches: 16. Germline V gene data show CDR1 as SEHNR and CDR2 as FQNEAQ (reference sequence). The CDR3 sequence is CASSPAGESGGLSYEQYF. The DNA of the CDR3 is TGTGCCAGCAGCCCCGCCGGAGAGAGCGGGGGCCTTTCCTACGAGCAGTACTTC.

Only one count was recorded for this clone. This chain joins TRBV27 and TRBJ2-1; a possible D gene is TRBD1 (6 bases). The CDR3 totals 15 residues. Looked up from germline, CDR1 is MNHEY and CDR2 is SMNVEV (reference sequence). V dropped 1 base and J dropped 5 bases, with 12 bases sitting between them. The CDR3 region has the DNA TGTGCCAGCAGTTTATTTACAGGGAGCGACAATGAGCAGTTCTTC. Translated, it gives CASSLFTGSDNEQFF.

The J gene is TRBJ2-5, the V gene TRBV5-1, with D perhaps given as TRBD1 or TRBD2 (5 bases each). The CDR3 sequence is 15 residues long. V was clipped by 4 bases and J by 5 bases, with 18 bases between them. Germline V gives CDR1 SGHRS, CDR2 YFSETQ. CDR3 residues: CASSISGRIRETQYF. The CDR3 DNA sequence: TGCGCCAGCAGCATATCGGGACGAATAAGGGAGACCCAGTACTTC.

This clone was observed once. V is TRBV7-9 and J is TRBJ2-7, with D perhaps matching TRBD1 (6 bases). The germline V gene encodes CDR1 SEHNR and CDR2 FQNEAQ (reference sequence). V was pared by 0 bases and J by 2 bases, with 8 bases between. The CDR3 loop spans 14 amino acids. Here the CDR3 DNA reads TGTGCCAGCAGCTTAGCCGGACAGCCCTACGAGCAGTACTTC. As protein: CASSLAGQPYEQYF.

This rearrangement joins TRBV5-6 to TRBJ2-5; 10 bases align to TRBD2. V lost 4 bases and J lost 3; bases outside the gene matches: 3. CDR3 length: 14 residues. The germline V gene encodes CDR1 SGHDT and CDR2 YYEEEE. CDR3 in DNA: TGTGCCAGCAGCAGTGGACTAGCGGAAGAGACCCAGTACTTC. It is translated as CASSSGLAEETQYF.

The chain links TRBV11-2 to TRBJ2-7; D remains unclear. The germline gives CDR1 SGHAT, CDR2 FQNNGV. The V end was cut by 0 bases, the J end by 3 bases, with 3 bases between. The CDR3 is 12 amino acids. The CDR3 DNA follows: TGTGCCAGCAGCTTAGAGGACTACGAGCAGTACTTC. Protein sequence: CASSLEDYEQYF. Based on the CDR3 plus reference TRBV11-2 and TRBJ2-7, the full variable domain is EAGVAQSPRYKIIEKRQSVAFWCNPISGHATLYWYQQILGQGPKLLIQFQNNGVVDDSQLPKDRFSAERLKGVDSTLKIQPAKLEDSAVYLCASSLEDYEQYFGPGTRLTVT.

The chain is built from TRBV6-5 and TRBJ2-7; D perhaps matches TRBD2 (6 bases). This CDR3 has 16 residues. V lost 0 bases, J lost 3 bases, and 15 bases lay in between. Germline CDR1 reads MNHEY; CDR2 reads SVGAGI. CDR3 sequence reads: CASSYSSGGTVYEQYF. The CDR3, as DNA: TGTGCCAGCAGTTACTCGTCTGGAGGGACTGTCTACGAGCAGTACTTC.

For this clone: The junction differs from germline at one of its ends, possibly a read error. The chain recombines TRBV9 with TRBJ2-3; 11 nucleotides match TRBD2. The CDR3 totals 16 residues. Germline lookup yields CDR1 SGDLS and CDR2 YYNGEE. The DNA of the CDR3 is TGTGCCCGCAGCGTTAGCGGGGGGGGGTTCACAGATACGCAGTATTTT. Encoded protein: CARSVSGGGFTDTQYF.